This TCR beta chain came from a study of blood T cell repertoires in COVID-19. Patients of the Seattle cohort, enrolled during active infection, were followed longitudinally. Method: immunoSEQ multiplex PCR; TCRdb's copy keeps in-frame clones and lacks some. The sample lists fewer than 250,000 clones, 80% to 90% occurring once. Germline values: CDR1 GTSNPN, CDR2 SVGIG (reference sequence). This CDR3 region has 16 residues. Trimming cost V 0 bases and J 4 bases, with 18 bases left between them. The genes are TRBV30 and TRBJ1-1; perhaps TRBD1 as D (6 bases). The TCR comes from a woman of 80 years or more with COVID-19, enrolled during active disease. Sequenced material: peripheral blood. The CDR3 reads CAWSVLTSGAGTEAFF. CDR3 coding DNA: TGTGCCTGGAGTGTGCTCACATCAGGGGCGGGCACTGAAGCTTTCTTT.